The rows below give T cell receptor beta chains drawn from one sample of a study of blood T cell repertoires in COVID-19. Clones were sequenced by immunoSEQ multiplex PCR, and TCRdb holds only the in-frame ones, with some missing. The sample consists of 150,000 to 180,000 clones, about 90% of them appearing once. Specimen: peripheral blood. The receptor set was obtained from a man aged 50-59 years with acute or convalescent COVID-19. Both conserved end residues are part of each CDR3. The D gene is left open where the match is weak. Some rows have no size entry. The others give once, few or many, or a class for an expanded clone.

clone_size j_call d_call v_call cdr3_aa cdr3_nt
NA TRBJ1-2 TRBD1 TRBV28 CASSLGGQTETNYGYTF TGTGCCAGCAGTTTAGGGGGACAGACGGAAACTAACTATGGCTACACCTTC
NA TRBJ1-6 TRBD1 TRBV5-1 CASSRVDRVNSPLHF TGCGCCAGCAGCCGGGTGGACAGGGTCAACTCACCCCTCCACTTT
few TRBJ1-2 NA TRBV27 CASSLSGAGGYTF TGTGCCAGCAGTTTATCAGGGGCTGGTGGCTACACCTTC
NA TRBJ1-2 TRBD1 TRBV30 CAWNRGNYGYTF TGTGCCTGGAACAGGGGGAACTATGGCTACACCTTC
NA TRBJ1-1 TRBD1 TRBV20-1 CSGQGDTEAFF TGCAGTGGACAGGGGGACACTGAAGCTTTCTTT
NA TRBJ2-1 TRBD1 TRBV9 CASSSEGAAILDEQFF TGTGCCAGCAGCTCAGAGGGGGCAGCCATCTTGGATGAGCAGTTCTTC
few TRBJ2-1 TRBD2 TRBV27 CASSYASSGINEQFF TGTGCCAGCAGTTATGCGTCTAGCGGGATAAATGAGCAGTTCTTC
NA TRBJ2-7 TRBD2 TRBV27 CASRMGGPRVEQYF TGTGCCAGCAGGATGGGAGGGCCTCGGGTCGAGCAGTACTTC
once TRBJ1-4 TRBD1 TRBV5-1 CASSLVGQGHEKLFF TGCGCCAGCAGCTTGGTGGGACAGGGGCACGAAAAACTGTTTTTT
NA TRBJ2-7 NA TRBV9 CASSVAPGSSYEQYF TGTGCCAGCAGCGTAGCTCCAGGATCCTCCTACGAGCAGTACTTC
NA TRBJ2-2 NA TRBV11-2 CASSLIGSNTGELFF TGTGCCAGCAGCCTGATCGGGTCAAACACCGGGGAGCTGTTTTTT
NA TRBJ2-1 TRBD2 TRBV30 CAWSLAGDNEQFF TGTGCCTGGAGTCTGGCGGGGGACAATGAGCAGTTCTTC
NA TRBJ1-5 NA TRBV4-1 CASSQERGAPQHF TGCGCCAGCAGCCAAGAACGGGGGGCGCCCCAGCATTTT
NA TRBJ2-7 TRBD1 TRBV9 CASSGLQGARRREQYF TGTGCCAGCAGCGGCTTACAGGGGGCGAGACGTCGTGAGCAGTACTTC
once TRBJ2-1 NA TRBV11-2 CASSFGQTILYNEQFF TGTGCCAGCAGCTTTGGACAGACAATTCTCTACAATGAGCAGTTCTTC
NA TRBJ2-3 NA TRBV11-3 CASSLLGTTDTQYF TGTGCCAGCAGCTTACTGGGCACCACAGATACGCAGTATTTT
once TRBJ2-3 NA TRBV5-1 CASSLSGGTDTQYF TGCGCCAGCAGCTTGTCTGGAGGCACAGATACGCAGTATTTT
NA TRBJ2-1 NA TRBV19 CASSIQVEGSSYNEQFF TGTGCCAGTAGTATCCAGGTGGAGGGAAGCTCCTACAATGAGCAGTTCTTC
NA TRBJ2-1 TRBD2 TRBV7-9 CASSLWTSVGNEQFF TGTGCCAGCAGCTTATGGACTAGCGTGGGTAATGAGCAGTTCTTC
once TRBJ2-7 TRBD1 TRBV9 CASSVGTGRYEQYF TGTGCCAGCAGCGTCGGGACAGGGCGATACGAGCAGTACTTC
NA TRBJ1-5 TRBD1 TRBV28 CASSFIRTGSRQPQHF TGTGCCAGCAGTTTCATAAGGACAGGGAGTAGGCAGCCCCAGCATTTT
NA TRBJ1-4 NA TRBV30 CAWSALTGPVEKLFF TGTGCCTGGAGTGCCTTGACAGGACCCGTGGAAAAACTGTTTTTT
NA TRBJ2-3 NA TRBV7-8 CASFLGGTDTQYF TGTGCCAGTTTCCTCGGGGGCACAGATACGCAGTATTTT
once TRBJ2-2 NA TRBV7-8 CASSLGGGPSTGELFF TGTGCCAGCAGCTTAGGCGGGGGCCCGAGCACCGGGGAGCTGTTTTTT
NA TRBJ2-1 TRBD1 TRBV2 CASSERGRESNNEQFF TGTGCCAGCAGTGAGAGGGGGCGCGAGTCAAATAATGAGCAGTTCTTC
NA TRBJ1-2 NA TRBV5-6 CASSSPGKGDYGYTF TGTGCCAGCAGCTCGCCAGGGAAGGGCGACTATGGCTACACCTTC
NA TRBJ2-7 NA TRBV9 CASSVVGDLSYEQYF TGTGCCAGCAGCGTAGTCGGAGACCTCTCCTACGAGCAGTACTTC
NA TRBJ2-7 NA TRBV27 CASSHGGPSYEQYF TGTGCCAGCAGTCACGGCGGCCCCTCCTACGAGCAGTACTTC
NA TRBJ1-5 NA TRBV19 CASGGVAGRQPQHF TGTGCCAGTGGGGGGGTGGCAGGGCGGCAGCCCCAGCATTTT
NA TRBJ2-2 TRBD2 TRBV9 CASSVAPAGGTGELFF TGTGCCAGCAGCGTAGCCCCAGCGGGGGGTACCGGGGAGCTGTTTTTT
NA TRBJ1-1 TRBD1 TRBV28 CASLRWTGNTEAFF TGTGCCAGCTTGCGTTGGACAGGGAACACTGAAGCTTTCTTT
NA TRBJ1-2 NA TRBV9 CASSPARANYGYTF TGTGCCAGCAGCCCCGCCCGAGCTAACTATGGCTACACCTTC
NA TRBJ1-6 NA TRBV19 CASSILPGLLSPLHF TGTGCCAGTAGTATCCTTCCAGGACTTCTTTCACCCCTCCACTTT
NA TRBJ2-5 TRBD2 TRBV27 CASSLRTSGRAGGETQYF TGTGCCAGCAGTTTAAGGACTAGCGGGAGGGCCGGAGGAGAGACCCAGTACTTC
NA TRBJ2-1 NA TRBV3-1/TRBV3-2 CASSQPGLGYGEQFF TGTGCCAGCAGCCAACCGGGACTTGGCTACGGTGAGCAGTTCTTC
NA TRBJ1-5 NA TRBV2 CASKRAWNSNQPQHF TGTGCCAGCAAGAGGGCTTGGAATAGCAATCAGCCCCAGCATTTT
NA TRBJ2-1 TRBD2 TRBV3-1/TRBV3-2 CASSRSGSFNEQFF TGTGCCAGCAGCCGCAGCGGGAGTTTCAATGAGCAGTTCTTC
NA TRBJ2-1 NA TRBV9 CASSVNKGTYYNEQFF TGTGCCAGCAGCGTCAACAAGGGGACTTACTACAATGAGCAGTTCTTC
NA TRBJ1-5 NA TRBV24-1 CATSDLAGNSNQPQHF TGTGCCACCAGTGATTTAGCAGGGAATAGCAATCAGCCCCAGCATTTT
NA TRBJ2-7 TRBD1 TRBV6-5 CASRSQGVREQYF TGTGCCAGCAGAAGCCAGGGGGTACGCGAGCAGTACTTC
NA TRBJ1-1 TRBD1 TRBV9 CASSSNRDRVNTEAFF TGTGCCAGCAGCTCAAACCGGGACAGGGTTAACACTGAAGCTTTCTTT